This T cell receptor beta chain came from a study of blood T cell repertoires in COVID-19. About the study: Nucleic acid was either cDNA or gDNA, and it came from T cells, B-cell-depleted T cells, or PBMCs.

Assay: immunoSEQ multiplex PCR; the TCRdb copy retains only in-frame clones and omits some. This table has under 250,000 clones, over 75% appearing once. Seattle patients were enrolled while actively infected and followed longitudinally. The TCR sequence derives from a woman in her 70s with COVID-19, enrolled during active disease. The sample consisted of peripheral blood.

The CDR3 nucleotides are TGTGCCAGCAGCTTGGCAGGGAACAATGAGCAGTTCTTC. It codes for CASSLAGNNEQFF. The chain combines TRBV5-5 with TRBJ2-1, with D tentatively TRBD1 (5 bases). CDR3 length: 13 residues. The V gene lost 0 bases and the J gene lost 5 bases, with 6 bases spanning the gap. The germline V gene has CDR1 SGHKS and CDR2 YYEKEE (reference sequence).